Shown below are 28 T cell receptor beta chains from a single sample sequenced in a study of patients and donors after allogeneic stem cell transplantation. TCRdb reprocessed the RT-PCR reads via MiXCR and lists one record per CDR3 protein. The data contain roughly 880,000 distinct CDR3 sequences, roughly 18% of them singletons. Source material: blood, either unsorted or a sorted T cell fraction (not recorded which). These receptors were collected from a human donor who was either an allogeneic HSCT recipient or a stem cell or donor lymphocyte infusion donor (not recorded which). It is not recorded whose cells these are; they may come from a transplant donor.

This clonotype was seen a few times. This chain links TRBV10-3 with TRBJ2-1; 13 bases agree with TRBD2. The V gene end was trimmed by 8 bases and the J gene end by 0 bases; junction bases not matched to a gene: 1. The CDR3 consists of 15 residues. Germline CDR1 is ENHRY and CDR2 is SYGVKD. The CDR3 DNA reads as TGTGCCATCCGGACTAGCGGGAGCTCCTACAATGAGCAGTTCTTC. This codes for CAIRTSGSSYNEQFF.

This chain connects TRBV27 to TRBJ1-4; possible D gene TRBD1, 6 bases. Trimming stripped 6 bases from V and 8 bases from J, with 22 bases between. The CDR3 runs 16 residues. Germline values: CDR1 MNHEY, CDR2 SMNVEV (reference sequence). The CDR3 region has the DNA TGTGCCAGCAGGATTGGGGGGGACAATCGAGGGGAAAAACTGTTTTTT. This gives the protein CASRIGGDNRGEKLFF. Using reference TRBV27 and TRBJ1-4 for the parts outside the CDR3, the full variable domain is EAQVTQNPRYLITVTGKKLTVTCSQNMNHEYMSWYRQDPGLGLRQIYYSMNVEVTDKGDVPEGYKVSRKEKRNFPLILESPSPNQTSLYFCASRIGGDNRGEKLFFGSGTQLSVL.

V and J are TRBV24-1 and TRBJ2-2, with TRBD1 matching 9 bases. V lost 4 bases, J lost 4 bases, and 6 bases stayed unmatched. Germline loops: CDR1 KGHDR, CDR2 SFDVKD. The CDR3 consists of 16 residues. The CDR3 here is CATSESGTGSTGELFF. DNA of the CDR3: TGTGCCACCAGTGAATCCGGGACAGGGAGCACCGGGGAGCTGTTTTTT.

The table lists this clonotype with a few counts. The V and J genes are TRBV12-3 or TRBV12-4 and TRBJ1-5; 8 bases map to TRBD1. The CDR3 is made up of 15 amino acids. V trimming: 7 bases; J trimming: 7 bases; junction bases outside the gene matches: 12. CDR3 DNA sequence: TGTGCCAGCAAACTCGTGGACAGGGAGGGACAGCCCCAGCATTTT. Translating it yields CASKLVDREGQPQHF.

The sample holds a few counts of this clonotype. The chain joins TRBV21-1 to TRBJ1-4; the table's D call TRBD1 went unverified against the DNA. TRBV21-1 is assigned pseudogene status. The CDR3 spans 15 residues. CDR3: CASSFWTGKNEKLFF. In DNA form, the CDR3 reads TGTGCCAGCAGCTTTTGGACAGGGAAGAATGAAAAACTGTTTTTT.

The V gene is TRBV6-1, the J gene TRBJ2-7; unclear D gene. Trimming took off 7 bases at V and 6 bases at J, with 10 bases between the two ends. The CDR3 has 11 amino acids. In germline, CDR1 is MNHNS, CDR2 SASEGT. Written as DNA, the CDR3 is TGTGCCAGCATTCTGGGGTTCGAGCAGTACTTC. It yields the protein CASILGFEQYF.

This clonotype was found many times. V usage is TRBV12-3 or TRBV12-4 and J usage is TRBJ1-2, with D unresolved. CDR3 length: 13 residues. Trimming left V 3 bases short and J 4 bases short, with 9 bases between. The CDR3 loop is CASSFLAGYGYTF. CDR3 coding DNA: TGTGCCAGCAGTTTCTTGGCAGGCTATGGCTACACCTTC.

This chain connects TRBV5-1 to TRBJ2-7; 16 bases line up with TRBD2. Germline CDR1 is SGHRS and CDR2 is YFSETQ. The CDR3 extends over 17 amino acids. Trimming removed 3 bases from V and 6 bases from J; junction bases left unmatched: 9. The CDR3 protein is CASSYGTSGGASAEQYF. CDR3 coding DNA: TGCGCCAGCAGCTACGGGACTAGCGGGGGGGCCTCAGCCGAGCAGTACTTC. Using reference TRBV5-1 and TRBJ2-7 for the parts outside the CDR3, the full variable domain is KAGVTQTPRYLIKTRGQQVTLSCSPISGHRSVSWYQQTPGQGLQFLFEYFSETQRNKGNFPGRFSGRQFSNSRSEMNVSTLELGDSALYLCASSYGTSGGASAEQYFGPGTRLTVT.

The chain couples TRBV19 to TRBJ2-4; D is unresolved. CDR3 length: 15 residues. V lost 5 bases, J lost 5 bases, and 16 bases lay in between. Germline V gene data show CDR1 as LNHDA and CDR2 as SQIVND (reference sequence). The CDR3: CASSLGRPEQNIQYF. In DNA, the CDR3 is TGTGCCAGTAGTCTGGGCCGGCCTGAGCAAAACATTCAGTACTTC.

This clonotype has just a few counts. This chain uses TRBV7-9 with TRBJ1-6, with a tentative D call TRBD1 (5 bases). The CDR3 runs 15 residues. Germline lookup yields CDR1 SEHNR and CDR2 FQNEAQ (reference sequence). The V end lost 5 bases, the J end lost 6 bases, and 14 bases lay between the germline ends. CDR3 DNA: TGTGCCAGCAGCGCGGGGACCGGGACTAATTCACCCCTCCACTTT. It encodes CASSAGTGTNSPLHF.

V usage is TRBV7-9 and J usage is TRBJ1-2, with TRBD1 matching 7 bases. Unmatched junction bases numbered 4, after V lost 4 bases and J lost 2 bases. This CDR3 spans 14 amino acids. CDR1 is SEHNR and CDR2 is FQNEAQ in the germline V gene (reference sequence). The CDR3 here is CASSSPTGNYGYTF. CDR3 bases: TGTGCCAGCAGCTCGCCGACAGGGAACTATGGCTACACCTTC.

This sequence joins TRBV4-1 and TRBJ2-7, with D possibly being TRBD2 (6 bases). CDR1 is MGHRA and CDR2 is YSYEKL in the germline V gene. CDR3 length equals 14 residues. Trimming left V 4 bases short and J 5 bases short, with 15 bases between. The CDR3 reads CASSRASPGDEQYF. The CDR3 region has the DNA TGCGCCAGCAGCCGCGCGAGTCCGGGAGACGAGCAGTACTTC.

At least ten counts were recorded for this clonotype. The V gene is TRBV12-3 or TRBV12-4, the J gene TRBJ2-3; D gene uncertain. The CDR3 spans 15 residues. Deletions cut 7 bases from V and 2 bases from J, with 16 bases between. The DNA of the CDR3 is TGTGCCAGCAACCGAATGGGTCGATTCACAGATACGCAGTATTTT. Its translation is CASNRMGRFTDTQYF.

The chain couples TRBV20-1 to TRBJ2-1; 11 nucleotides match TRBD2. The CDR3 has 14 amino acids. The germline V gene encodes CDR1 DFQATT and CDR2 SNEGSKA (reference sequence). With 6 bases clipped from V and 6 bases from J, the junction kept 7 bases outside the gene matches. The CDR3 spells CSAPTSGVSNEQFF. The CDR3 DNA sequence: TGCAGTGCGCCGACTAGCGGGGTAAGCAATGAGCAGTTCTTC.

The chain has TRBV24-1 and TRBJ1-2; D unclear. V lost 0 bases and J lost 1, with 8 bases in between. CDR1 and CDR2 (germline): KGHDR, SFDVKD. CDR3 size: 15 residues. In nucleotides, the CDR3 is TGTGCCACCAGTGATTTGTGTGGAATTAACTATGGCTACACCTTC. This sequence encodes CATSDLCGINYGYTF.

The rearrangement joins TRBV27 to TRBJ1-1; unclear D gene. V lost 3 bases and J 3 bases, leaving 8 bases between the germline ends. The CDR3 is 13 amino acids. The germline V gene has CDR1 MNHEY and CDR2 SMNVEV (reference sequence). Written as DNA, the CDR3 is TGTGCCAGCAGTTTTTCCGGGGACACTGAAGCTTTCTTT. This gives the protein CASSFSGDTEAFF.

This CDR3 reads CSARRAGGKDGYTF. As DNA, the CDR3 is TGCAGTGCTAGAAGGGCGGGGGGAAAAGATGGCTACACCTTC. This chain connects TRBV20-1 to TRBJ1-2, with D maybe TRBD1 (5 bases). Trimming took off 2 bases at V and 6 bases at J, with 16 bases between the two ends. Germline values: CDR1 DFQATT, CDR2 SNEGSKA (reference sequence). This CDR3 is 14 amino acids long.

This clonotype was counted at least ten times. Here the CDR3 DNA reads TGTGCCAGCAGACCCCGACAGGCTTATAATGAAAAACTGTTTTTT. It yields the protein CASRPRQAYNEKLFF. The V and J genes are TRBV6-1 and TRBJ1-4; maybe TRBD1 (6 bases). The V gene's germline CDR1 is MNHNS and CDR2 SASEGT. Trimming removed 6 bases from V and 4 bases from J, with 15 bases in between. This CDR3 contains 15 residues.

This chain connects TRBV19 to TRBJ2-3; TRBD2 matches at 11 bases. The CDR3 length is 15 residues. Germline V gene sequence: CDR1 LNHDA, CDR2 SQIVND (reference sequence). With V trimmed by 5 bases and J by 4 bases, 5 bases remained unmatched. The CDR3 DNA follows: TGTGCCAGTAGTTTAGCGGGGGGGAGTTCAGATACGCAGTATTTT. This translates into CASSLAGGSSDTQYF.

V usage is TRBV6-2 or TRBV6-3 and J usage is TRBJ2-4; D is uncertain. The V end lost 2 bases, the J end lost 1 base, and 24 bases lay between the germline ends. Germline V gene lookup returns CDR1 MNHEY and CDR2 SVGEGT. The CDR3 is 20 amino acids. CDR3 DNA sequence: TGTGCCAGCAGTTACCCCCAGTTTGCCGAGGCACTCGGGGCCAAAAACATTCAGTACTTC. Its translation is CASSYPQFAEALGAKNIQYF.

This clonotype was detected a few times. The CDR3 here is CASRGTGLNYGYTF. Written as DNA, the CDR3 is TGTGCCAGCAGGGGGACAGGACTTAACTATGGCTACACCTTC. The chain has TRBV12-3 or TRBV12-4 and TRBJ1-2, with 8 nucleotides matching TRBD1. This CDR3 region has 14 residues. V lost 6 bases and J lost 1; bases outside the gene matches: 4.

The chain recombines TRBV29-1 with TRBJ2-7, with TRBD1 matching over 8 bases. Germline V gives CDR1 SQVTM, CDR2 ANQGSEA. The CDR3 covers 12 residues. With 7 bases clipped from V and 3 bases from J, the junction kept 5 bases outside the gene matches. The CDR3 sequence: CSAGTGVYEQYF. The CDR3 DNA follows: TGCAGCGCCGGGACAGGAGTCTACGAGCAGTACTTC.

This clonotype was picked up a small number of times. For the CDR3, the DNA is TGTGCCAGCACAGACAGGCTTGGGAATTCACCCCTCCACTTT. This translates into CASTDRLGNSPLHF. This chain joins TRBV9 and TRBJ1-6; possibly TRBD1 for D (6 bases). This CDR3 is built from 14 residues. V shed 6 bases and J shed 7 bases, with 14 bases lying between them. Germline CDR1 reads SGDLS; CDR2 reads YYNGEE.

Only a few counts were recorded for this clonotype. The chain links TRBV28 to TRBJ1-1; maybe TRBD1 (6 bases). Germline CDR1 reads MDHEN; CDR2 reads SYDVKM. V lost 3 bases to trimming and J lost 5 bases, with 16 bases between them. CDR3 length: 15 residues. CDR3 DNA: TGTGCCAGCAGTTTTACATCGGGGGCTATTACTGAAGCTTTCTTT. Its protein product is CASSFTSGAITEAFF. The variable domain in full, with the rest retrieved from reference TRBV28 and TRBJ1-1, is DVKVTQSSRYLVKRTGEKVFLECVQDMDHENMFWYRQDPGLGLRLIYFSYDVKMKEKGDIPEGYSVSREKKERFSLILESASTNQTSMYLCASSFTSGAITEAFFGQGTRLTVV.

The gene calls are TRBV20-1 and TRBJ2-7; tentative D call: TRBD1 (6 bases). Germline-derived CDR1 and CDR2 are DFQATT and SNEGSKA (reference sequence). The length of the CDR3 is 13 residues. Trimming took off 2 bases at V and 1 base at J, with 9 bases between the two ends. The CDR3 DNA follows: TGCAGTGCTAGATTGACAGGTTCCTACGAGCAGTACTTC. It yields the protein CSARLTGSYEQYF.

This clonotype was counted only a few times. The chain recombines TRBV9 with TRBJ2-7; TRBD1 aligns across 12 bases. The germline V gene encodes CDR1 SGDLS and CDR2 YYNGEE. V lost 0 bases, J lost 6 bases, and 4 bases stayed unmatched. The CDR3 has 15 residues. CDR3 coding DNA: TGTGCCAGCAGCGTAGACGGGACAGGGGGCGGCGAGCAGTACTTC. Translating gives CASSVDGTGGGEQYF.

The chain has TRBV13 and TRBJ2-7; TRBD1 matches at 8 bases. V shed 1 base and J 5 bases; nucleotides not matched to a gene: 4. The V gene's germline CDR1 is PRHDT and CDR2 FYEKMQ (reference sequence). There are 14 residues in the CDR3. CDR3 bases: TGTGCCAGCAGCTTAGTGGGGACAGGCAACGAGCAGTACTTC. It codes for CASSLVGTGNEQYF.

This rearrangement joins TRBV9 to TRBJ2-1; D not resolved. The germline V gene encodes CDR1 SGDLS and CDR2 YYNGEE. This CDR3 is built from 14 residues. Trimming stripped 0 bases from V and 8 bases from J, with 12 bases between. The CDR3 DNA reads TGTGCCAGCAGCGTAGTCCAGGAAAGGGATGAGCAGTTCTTC. This translates into CASSVVQERDEQFF.